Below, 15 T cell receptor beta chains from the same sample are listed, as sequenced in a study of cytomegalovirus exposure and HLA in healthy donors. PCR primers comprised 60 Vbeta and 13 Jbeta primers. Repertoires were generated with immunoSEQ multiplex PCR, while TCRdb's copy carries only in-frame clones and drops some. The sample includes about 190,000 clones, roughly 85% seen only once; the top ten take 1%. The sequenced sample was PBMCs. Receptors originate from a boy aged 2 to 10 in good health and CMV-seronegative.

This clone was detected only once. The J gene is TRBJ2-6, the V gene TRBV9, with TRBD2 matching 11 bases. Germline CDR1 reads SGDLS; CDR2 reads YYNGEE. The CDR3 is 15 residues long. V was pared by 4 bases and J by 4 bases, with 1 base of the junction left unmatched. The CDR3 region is CASSRLAGGANVLTF. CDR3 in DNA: TGTGCCAGCAGCCGACTAGCGGGGGGGGCCAACGTCCTGACTTTC.

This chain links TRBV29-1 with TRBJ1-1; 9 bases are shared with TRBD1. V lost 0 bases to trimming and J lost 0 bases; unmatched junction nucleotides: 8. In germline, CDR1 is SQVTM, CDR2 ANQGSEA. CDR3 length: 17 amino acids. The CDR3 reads CSVEDPKDRGLNTEAFF. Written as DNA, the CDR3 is TGCAGCGTTGAAGACCCAAAGGACAGGGGATTGAACACTGAAGCTTTCTTT.

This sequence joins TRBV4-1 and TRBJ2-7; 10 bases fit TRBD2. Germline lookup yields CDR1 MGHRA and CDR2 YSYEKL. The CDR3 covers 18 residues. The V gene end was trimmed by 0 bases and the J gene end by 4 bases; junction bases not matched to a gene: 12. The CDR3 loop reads CASSQDTASGSPWYEQYF. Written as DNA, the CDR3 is TGCGCCAGCAGCCAAGATACGGCTAGCGGGAGCCCGTGGTACGAGCAGTACTTC.

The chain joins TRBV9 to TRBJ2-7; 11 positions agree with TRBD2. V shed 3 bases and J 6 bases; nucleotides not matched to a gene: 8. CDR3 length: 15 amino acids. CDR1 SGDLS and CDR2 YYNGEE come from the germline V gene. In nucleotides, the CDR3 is TGTGCCAGCAGCGACTTAGCGGGAGGGCCGCTCGAGCAGTACTTC. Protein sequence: CASSDLAGGPLEQYF.

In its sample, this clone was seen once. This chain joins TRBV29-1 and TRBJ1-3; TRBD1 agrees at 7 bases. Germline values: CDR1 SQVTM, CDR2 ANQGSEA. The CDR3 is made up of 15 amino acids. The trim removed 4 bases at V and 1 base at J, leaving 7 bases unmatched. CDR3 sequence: CSVAHYRGSGNTIYF. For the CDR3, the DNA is TGCAGCGTTGCCCACTACAGGGGTTCTGGAAACACCATATATTTT.

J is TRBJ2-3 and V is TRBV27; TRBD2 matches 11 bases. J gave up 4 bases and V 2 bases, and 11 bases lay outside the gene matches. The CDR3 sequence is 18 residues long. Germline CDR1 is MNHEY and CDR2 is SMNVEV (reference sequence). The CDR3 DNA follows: TGTGCCAGCAGTTTAATACGTTTACCGGGACTAGCGGCAGATACGCAGTATTTT. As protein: CASSLIRLPGLAADTQYF.

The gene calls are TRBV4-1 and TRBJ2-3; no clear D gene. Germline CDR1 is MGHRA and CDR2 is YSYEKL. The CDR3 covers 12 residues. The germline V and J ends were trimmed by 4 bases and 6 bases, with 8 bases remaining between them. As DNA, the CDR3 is TGCGCCAGCAGCCCTCCCGGGGATACGCAGTATTTT. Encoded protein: CASSPPGDTQYF.

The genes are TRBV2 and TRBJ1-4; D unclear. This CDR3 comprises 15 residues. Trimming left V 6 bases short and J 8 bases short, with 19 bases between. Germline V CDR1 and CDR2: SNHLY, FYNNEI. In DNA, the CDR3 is TGTGCCAGCAGCCCGACACCCCCCCCTGGAGAAAAACTGTTTTTT. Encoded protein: CASSPTPPPGEKLFF.

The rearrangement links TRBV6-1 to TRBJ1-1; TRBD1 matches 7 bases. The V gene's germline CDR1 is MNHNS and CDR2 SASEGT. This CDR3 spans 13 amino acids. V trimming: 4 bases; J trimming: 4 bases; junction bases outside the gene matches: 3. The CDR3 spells CASSVQGFTEAFF. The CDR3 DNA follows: TGTGCCAGCAGTGTACAGGGGTTCACTGAAGCTTTCTTT.

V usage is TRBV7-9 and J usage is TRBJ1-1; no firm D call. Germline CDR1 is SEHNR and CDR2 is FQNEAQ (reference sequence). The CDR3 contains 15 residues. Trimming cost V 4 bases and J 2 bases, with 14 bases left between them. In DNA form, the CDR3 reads TGTGCCAGCAGCTCTTCGGCGACAACTAACACTGAAGCTTTCTTT. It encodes CASSSSATTNTEAFF.

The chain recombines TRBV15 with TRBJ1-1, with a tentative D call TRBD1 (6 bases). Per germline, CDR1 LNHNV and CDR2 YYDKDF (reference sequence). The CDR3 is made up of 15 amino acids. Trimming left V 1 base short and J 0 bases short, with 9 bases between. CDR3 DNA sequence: TGTGCCACCAGCAGAGCACAGGGCATGAACACTGAAGCTTTCTTT. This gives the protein CATSRAQGMNTEAFF.

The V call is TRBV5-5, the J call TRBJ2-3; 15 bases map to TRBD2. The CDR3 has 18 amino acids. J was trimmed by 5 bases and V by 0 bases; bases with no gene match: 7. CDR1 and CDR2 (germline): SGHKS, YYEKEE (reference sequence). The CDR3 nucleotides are TGTGCCAGCAGCTTGGTAGCCCGGACTAGCGGGGGGGTAGATACGCAGTATTTT. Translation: CASSLVARTSGGVDTQYF.

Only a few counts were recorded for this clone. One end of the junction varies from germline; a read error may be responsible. The chain's CDR3 is CSSSRTGDEQYF. CDR3 coding DNA: TGTTCCAGCAGCCGGACAGGGGACGAGCAGTACTTC. This chain links TRBV7-9 with TRBJ2-7; 9 bases fit TRBD1. The V gene's germline CDR1 is SEHNR and CDR2 FQNEAQ (reference sequence). The CDR3 extends over 12 amino acids.

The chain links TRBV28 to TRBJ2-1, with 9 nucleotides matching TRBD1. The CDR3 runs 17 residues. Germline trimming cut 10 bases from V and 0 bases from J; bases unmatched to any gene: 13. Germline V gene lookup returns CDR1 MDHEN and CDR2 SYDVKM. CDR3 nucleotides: TGTGCCACCAGGAGGACAGGGGCGATTCCCTCCTACAATGAGCAGTTCTTC. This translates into CATRRTGAIPSYNEQFF.

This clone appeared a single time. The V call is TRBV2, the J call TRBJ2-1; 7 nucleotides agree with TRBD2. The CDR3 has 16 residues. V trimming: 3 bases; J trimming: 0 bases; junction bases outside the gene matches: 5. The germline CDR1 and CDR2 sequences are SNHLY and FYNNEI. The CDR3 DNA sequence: TGTGCCAGCAGTGACCGTCTAGCGGACTCCTACAATGAGCAGTTCTTC. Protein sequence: CASSDRLADSYNEQFF.